A selection of T cell receptor beta chains follows, all from one sample in a study of T cell responses to AZD1222 COVID-19 vaccine. Assay used: immunoSEQ multiplex PCR; TCRdb lists only in-frame clones, some missing. The table has about 100,000 clones, about 90% seen once. The sequences come from peripheral blood, collected 28 days after the second AZD1222 dose. The receptors derive from an adult who received the AZD1222 COVID-19 vaccine. CDR3s include the opening cysteine and the closing phenylalanine or tryptophan. Each record gives: CDR3 length, V gene, J gene, CDR3 protein.

cdr3_length: 18; v_call: TRBV24-1; j_call: TRBJ2-5; cdr3_aa: CATSEGVLAGGSGETQYF
cdr3_length: 14; v_call: TRBV27; j_call: TRBJ2-1; cdr3_aa: CASRSESSYNEQFF
cdr3_length: 14; v_call: TRBV2; j_call: TRBJ2-3; cdr3_aa: CASSDPRHTDTQYF
cdr3_length: 15; v_call: TRBV18; j_call: TRBJ1-6; cdr3_aa: CASSPQGQGGSPLHF
cdr3_length: 13; v_call: TRBV27; j_call: TRBJ1-5; cdr3_aa: CATAGHPGQPQHF
cdr3_length: 15; v_call: TRBV5-1; j_call: TRBJ1-1; cdr3_aa: CASSLAGQFNTEAFF
cdr3_length: 17; v_call: TRBV11-3; j_call: TRBJ2-1; cdr3_aa: CASSLDGGLAGVNEQFF
cdr3_length: 16; v_call: TRBV6-6; j_call: TRBJ1-4; cdr3_aa: CASSYARGGGSGKLFF
cdr3_length: 13; v_call: TRBV3-1/TRBV3-2; j_call: TRBJ1-2; cdr3_aa: CASSRDREYGYTF
cdr3_length: 16; v_call: TRBV28; j_call: TRBJ1-5; cdr3_aa: CASTLLTGGGNQPQHF
cdr3_length: 14; v_call: TRBV6-5; j_call: TRBJ1-3; cdr3_aa: CASNGQSSGNTIYF
cdr3_length: 16; v_call: TRBV6-4; j_call: TRBJ2-6; cdr3_aa: CASSDGGASGANVLTF
cdr3_length: 14; v_call: TRBV28; j_call: TRBJ2-1; cdr3_aa: CASSLSGGSNEQFF
cdr3_length: 11; v_call: TRBV19; j_call: TRBJ2-7; cdr3_aa: CASSIGYEQYF
cdr3_length: 14; v_call: TRBV19; j_call: TRBJ2-2; cdr3_aa: CASKLGQNTGELFF
cdr3_length: 14; v_call: TRBV11-1; j_call: TRBJ2-2; cdr3_aa: CASRGPGLAGELFF
cdr3_length: 16; v_call: TRBV19; j_call: TRBJ2-1; cdr3_aa: CASSIGGTSGRNEQFF
cdr3_length: 15; v_call: TRBV19; j_call: TRBJ1-4; cdr3_aa: CASSSGAVANEKLFF
cdr3_length: 15; v_call: TRBV5-6; j_call: TRBJ2-7; cdr3_aa: CASSGTGAVSYEQYF
cdr3_length: 14; v_call: TRBV3-1/TRBV3-2; j_call: TRBJ2-3; cdr3_aa: CASSQDWRSDTQYF
cdr3_length: 14; v_call: TRBV3-1/TRBV3-2; j_call: TRBJ1-6; cdr3_aa: CASSLSNRDSPLHF
cdr3_length: 15; v_call: TRBV12-5; j_call: TRBJ2-2; cdr3_aa: CASGLGTSNTGELFF
cdr3_length: 12; v_call: TRBV19; j_call: TRBJ1-2; cdr3_aa: CASSSRTYGYTF
cdr3_length: 13; v_call: TRBV5-6; j_call: TRBJ1-1; cdr3_aa: CASSRTGETEAFF
cdr3_length: 15; v_call: TRBV23-1; j_call: TRBJ1-5; cdr3_aa: CASSQSLGRDQPQHF
cdr3_length: 14; v_call: TRBV6-6; j_call: TRBJ1-4; cdr3_aa: CASSLAGVNEKLFF
cdr3_length: 12; v_call: TRBV6-6; j_call: TRBJ2-7; cdr3_aa: CATRQGANEQYF